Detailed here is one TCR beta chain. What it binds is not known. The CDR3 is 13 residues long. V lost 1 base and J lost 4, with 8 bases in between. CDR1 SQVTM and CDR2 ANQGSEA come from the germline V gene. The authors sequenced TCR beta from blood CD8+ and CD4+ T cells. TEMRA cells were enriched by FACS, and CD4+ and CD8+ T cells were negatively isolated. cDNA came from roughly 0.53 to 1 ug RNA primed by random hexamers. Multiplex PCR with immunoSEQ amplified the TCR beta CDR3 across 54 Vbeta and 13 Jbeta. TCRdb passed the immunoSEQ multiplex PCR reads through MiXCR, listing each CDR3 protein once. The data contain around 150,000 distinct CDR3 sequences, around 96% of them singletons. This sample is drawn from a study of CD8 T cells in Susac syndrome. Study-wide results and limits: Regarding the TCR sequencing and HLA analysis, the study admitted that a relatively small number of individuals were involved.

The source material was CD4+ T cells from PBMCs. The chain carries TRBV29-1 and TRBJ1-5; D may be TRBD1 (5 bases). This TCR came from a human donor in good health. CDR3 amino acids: CSVEAGRNQPQHF. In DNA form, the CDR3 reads TGCAGCGTTGAAGCAGGGAGGAATCAGCCCCAGCATTTT.